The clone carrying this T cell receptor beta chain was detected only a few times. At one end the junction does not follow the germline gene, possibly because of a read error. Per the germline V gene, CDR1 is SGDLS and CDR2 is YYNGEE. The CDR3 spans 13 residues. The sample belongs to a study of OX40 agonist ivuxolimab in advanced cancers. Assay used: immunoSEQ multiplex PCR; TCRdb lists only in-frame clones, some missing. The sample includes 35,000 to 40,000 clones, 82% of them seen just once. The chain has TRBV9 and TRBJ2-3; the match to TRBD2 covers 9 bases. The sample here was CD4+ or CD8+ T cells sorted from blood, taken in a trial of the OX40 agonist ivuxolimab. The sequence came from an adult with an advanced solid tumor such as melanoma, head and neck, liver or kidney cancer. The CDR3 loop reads CASSGTSTDTQYF. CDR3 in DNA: TGTGCCAGCAGTGGGACTAGCACGGATACGCAGTATTTT.